The 17 T cell receptor beta chains below all came from one sample that was sequenced in a study of blood T cell repertoires in COVID-19. Some clones are missing from TCRdb's copy, which holds only in-frame ones; the method was immunoSEQ multiplex PCR. The table has 200,000 to 250,000 clones, around 81% seen once. Source material: PBMCs or T cells enriched from blood (not recorded which). Receptors originate from a woman in her 50s with acute COVID-19.

This clone has just a few counts. V usage is TRBV6-2 or TRBV6-3 and J usage is TRBJ2-7; TRBD2 matches 13 bases. CDR3 length equals 17 residues. The V segment lost 5 bases and the J segment 2 bases; nucleotides outside the gene matches: 9. CDR1 and CDR2 from the germline V gene are MNHEY and SVGEGT. The chain's CDR3 is CASSALPGLAGTYEQYF. CDR3 sequence (DNA): TGTGCCAGCAGTGCCCTTCCGGGACTAGCGGGAACCTACGAGCAGTACTTC.

V gene TRBV7-9 combines with J gene TRBJ2-7, with TRBD2 matching 8 bases. The trim removed 4 bases at V and 3 bases at J, leaving 11 bases unmatched. The V gene's germline CDR1 is SEHNR and CDR2 FQNEAQ (reference sequence). The CDR3 runs 16 residues. The CDR3 loop is CASSSPGGLPSYEQYF. CDR3 sequence (DNA): TGTGCCAGCAGCTCCCCGGGGGGGCTACCCAGCTACGAGCAGTACTTC.

This clone has just one count. V gene TRBV5-8 combines with J gene TRBJ2-7; TRBD1 aligns across 9 bases. The CDR3 extends over 14 amino acids. Germline-derived CDR1 and CDR2 are SGHTS and YDEGEE. V gave up 6 bases and J gave up 4 bases; unmatched junction bases: 8. CDR3 loop: CASTGTGTTYEQYF. Written as DNA, the CDR3 is TGTGCCAGCACTGGGACAGGGACTACTTACGAGCAGTACTTC.

The J gene is TRBJ2-3, the V gene TRBV5-1, with D perhaps TRBD1 (6 bases). V was shortened by 2 bases and J by 1 base, with 17 bases between the two germline ends. CDR3 length: 17 residues. The germline V gene has CDR1 SGHRS and CDR2 YFSETQ. The chain's CDR3 is CASSLVPGVGGTDTQYF. The CDR3 region has the DNA TGCGCCAGCAGCTTAGTCCCAGGGGTGGGAGGCACAGATACGCAGTATTTT.

This chain links TRBV12-3 or TRBV12-4 with TRBJ1-3; D call uncertain. Trimming stripped 4 bases from V and 2 bases from J, with 6 bases between. The CDR3 is 13 residues long. The CDR3 here is CASSYTTGNTIYF. Written as DNA, the CDR3 is TGTGCCAGCAGTTACACAACTGGAAACACCATATATTTT.

The chain employs TRBV2 and TRBJ1-4; TRBD1 is a possible D gene (5 bases). The V gene lost 6 bases and the J gene lost 4 bases, with 12 bases spanning the gap. The CDR3 extends over 14 amino acids. CDR1 SNHLY and CDR2 FYNNEI come from the germline V gene. This CDR3 is CASRGGLNNEKLFF. The CDR3 DNA is TGTGCCAGCAGGGGGGGTTTGAATAATGAAAAACTGTTTTTT.

V usage is TRBV28 and J usage is TRBJ2-5; possible D gene TRBD1, 7 bases. The CDR3 runs 14 residues. The germline CDR1 and CDR2 sequences are MDHEN and SYDVKM. Trimming pared 3 bases from V and 5 bases from J, leaving 13 bases between. The CDR3 DNA is TGTGCCAGCAGTTTTCAGGGGGGACGGGAGACCCAGTACTTC. Its translation is CASSFQGGRETQYF.

The chain has TRBV18 and TRBJ1-1; TRBD1 agrees at 8 bases. Germline V lookup: CDR1 KGHSH, CDR2 LQKENI. Trimming at V came to 3 bases and at J to 2 bases, leaving 11 bases not matched to a gene. The CDR3 totals 17 residues. The CDR3 DNA reads as TGTGCCAGCTCACCCCTAGGACAGGGAAACGCTAACACTGAAGCTTTCTTT. This encodes CASSPLGQGNANTEAFF.

This chain uses TRBV3-1 (or the pseudogene TRBV3-2) with TRBJ2-1; possibly TRBD2 for D (6 bases). The CDR3 sequence is 15 residues long. Trimming stripped 1 base from V and 7 bases from J, with 14 bases between. Germline V gives CDR1 LGHDT, CDR2 YNNKEL (reference sequence). Here the CDR3 reads CASSQGLARWNEQFF. In DNA, the CDR3 is TGTGCCAGCAGCCAAGGTCTAGCGCGTTGGAATGAGCAGTTCTTC.

The chain links TRBV7-2 to TRBJ2-1; 7 nucleotides match TRBD1. J was trimmed by 3 bases and V by 2 bases; bases with no gene match: 16. Germline CDR1 reads SGHTA; CDR2 reads FQGNSA. The CDR3 runs 19 residues. This CDR3 reads CASSLKGNKGAIIYNEQFF. The CDR3 DNA sequence: TGTGCCAGCAGCTTAAAGGGGAACAAGGGGGCCATAATCTACAATGAGCAGTTCTTC. Variable domain in full (rest from reference TRBV7-2 and TRBJ2-1): GAGVSQSPSNKVTEKGKDVELRCDPISGHTALYWYRQSLGQGLEFLIYFQGNSAPDKSGLPSDRFSAERTGGSVSTLTIQRTQQEDSAVYLCASSLKGNKGAIIYNEQFFGPGTRLTVL.

The chain is built from TRBV7-8 and TRBJ2-1, with 12 bases identical to TRBD2. With 5 bases clipped from V and 1 base from J, the junction kept 12 bases outside the gene matches. CDR3 length: 19 amino acids. The germline V gene has CDR1 SGHVS and CDR2 FQNEAQ. Here the CDR3 reads CASSRTSGVPRGSYNEQFF. The CDR3 region has the DNA TGTGCCAGCAGCCGGACTAGCGGGGTCCCGAGGGGTTCCTACAATGAGCAGTTCTTC. Full variable domain (missing parts from reference TRBV7-8 and TRBJ2-1): GAGVSQSPRYKVAKRGQDVALRCDPISGHVSLFWYQQALGQGPEFLTYFQNEAQLDKSGLPSDRFFAERPEGSVSTLKIQRTQQEDSAVYLCASSRTSGVPRGSYNEQFFGPGTRLTVL.

This clone has just one count. The chain recombines TRBV5-4 with TRBJ2-2, with TRBD2 identical over 7 bases. The CDR3 runs to 16 residues. Trimming cost V 4 bases and J 0 bases; bases outside gene matches: 6. Germline V gene data show CDR1 as SGHNT and CDR2 as YYREEE (reference sequence). The CDR3 DNA reads TGTGCCAGCAGCCCCCCGGGGGGTACGAACACCGGGGAGCTGTTTTTT. Its translation: CASSPPGGTNTGELFF.

The V gene is TRBV4-1, the J gene TRBJ2-5; TRBD1 is a possible D gene (6 bases). V shed 4 bases and J shed 4 bases, with 10 bases lying between them. This CDR3 is built from 13 residues. Germline-derived CDR1 and CDR2 are MGHRA and YSYEKL. Written as DNA, the CDR3 is TGCGCCAGCAGCCGGGGGCGATCAGAGACCCAGTACTTC. It codes for CASSRGRSETQYF.

This chain links TRBV4-3 with TRBJ1-6; D is uncertain. CDR1 and CDR2 from the germline V gene are LGHNA and YSLEER. The CDR3 runs 16 residues. V lost 4 bases and J 0 bases, leaving 10 bases between the germline ends. CDR3 in amino acids: CASSPTGSSYNSPLHF. The CDR3 DNA reads as TGCGCCAGCAGCCCTACGGGGAGCTCCTATAATTCACCCCTCCACTTT.

This clone was recorded once. The chain has TRBV30 and TRBJ1-2; tentative D call: TRBD1 (6 bases). This CDR3 contains 13 residues. Germline lookup yields CDR1 GTSNPN and CDR2 SVGIG (reference sequence). Trimming pared 2 bases from V and 2 bases from J, leaving 9 bases between. CDR3 nucleotides: TGTGCCTGGAGTCCAGGGGCGAACTATGGCTACACCTTC. It translates to CAWSPGANYGYTF. The full variable domain, its missing parts supplied by reference TRBV30 and TRBJ1-2, is SQTIHQWPATLVQPVGSPLSLECTVEGTSNPNLYWYRQAAGRGLQLLFYSVGIGQISSEVPQNLSASRPQDRQFILSSKKLLLSDSGFYLCAWSPGANYGYTFGSGTRLTVV.

This clone came up once. The CDR3 region is CASSLTGTGDGYTF. The CDR3 DNA follows: TGTGCCAGCAGCTTGACCGGGACAGGGGATGGCTACACCTTC. The chain links TRBV13 to TRBJ1-2, with 10 bases lining up with TRBD1. The junction had 4 bases not matched to a gene; V was cut back by 3 bases and J by 6 bases. The CDR3 is made up of 14 amino acids. Germline lookup yields CDR1 PRHDT and CDR2 FYEKMQ (reference sequence).

The chain has TRBV6-1 and TRBJ2-5, with D possibly TRBD1 on 5 matching bases. CDR3 size: 15 residues. V lost 6 bases, J lost 3 bases, and 17 bases lay in between. Looked up from germline, CDR1 is MNHNS and CDR2 is SASEGT. Here the CDR3 DNA reads TGTGCCAGCAGCCGCCCCGAGACAGCGAAAGAGACCCAGTACTTC. This translates into CASSRPETAKETQYF.